The next 31 T cell receptor beta chains were all read from a single sample in a study of OX40 agonist ivuxolimab in advanced cancers. The method behind the library was the immunoSEQ multiplex PCR assay. Drawn from immuneACCESS, this table holds only the in-frame rearrangements with V and J called that TCRdb kept. Clones are partly lost; checked studies trace under half to an unresolved V gene and leave the rest unexplained. The sample records tens of thousands of clones, approximately 86% of which are singletons. More than 20% of the sample belongs to the ten largest clones. Sample: CD4+ or CD8+ T cells sorted from blood, taken in a trial of the OX40 agonist ivuxolimab. The receptors come from an adult with an advanced solid tumor such as melanoma, head and neck, liver or kidney cancer.

The gene calls are TRBV10-3 and TRBJ2-5; tentatively, D is TRBD2 (5 bases). The J call may be incorrect, as the DNA end agrees better with TRBJ2-7. The CDR3 runs 14 residues. Germline V CDR1 and CDR2: ENHRY, SYGVKD. This CDR3 reads CAISESSASYEQYF. The CDR3, as DNA: TGTGCCATCAGTGAGTCTAGCGCCTCCTACGAGCAGTACTTC.

The chain carries TRBV5-6 and TRBJ2-7; D possibly corresponds to TRBD2 (6 bases). The germline V gene has CDR1 SGHDT and CDR2 YYEEEE. The CDR3 has 14 residues. V lost 0 bases to trimming and J lost 3 bases, with 10 bases between them. The CDR3 spells CASSLGGDFYEQYF. Written as DNA, the CDR3 is TGTGCCAGCAGCTTGGGCGGGGACTTCTACGAGCAGTACTTC.

The rearrangement joins TRBV7-9 to TRBJ1-2, with 7 bases aligning to TRBD1. This CDR3 region has 17 residues. With V trimmed by 5 bases and J by 3 bases, 15 bases remained unmatched. Germline CDR1 reads SEHNR; CDR2 reads FQNEAQ (reference sequence). The CDR3 nucleotides read TGTGCCAGCAGCCCCTCGGGACAGCTATACTACGACTATGGCTACACCTTC. This gives the protein CASSPSGQLYYDYGYTF.

This rearrangement joins TRBV4-3 to TRBJ2-7, with TRBD2 matching 8 bases. The CDR3 consists of 16 residues. Unmatched junction bases numbered 6, after V lost 0 bases and J lost 2 bases. In germline, CDR1 is LGHNA, CDR2 YSLEER. CDR3 loop: CASSQDSGMGTYEQYF. CDR3 DNA: TGCGCCAGCAGCCAAGATAGCGGGATGGGCACCTACGAGCAGTACTTC.

The chain has TRBV6-1 and TRBJ2-2; D call uncertain. The CDR3 loop spans 14 amino acids. The V gene lost 7 bases and the J gene lost 0 bases, with 9 bases spanning the gap. Germline V CDR1 and CDR2: MNHNS, SASEGT. The CDR3 spells CASIQTPNTGELFF. The CDR3, as DNA: TGTGCCAGCATCCAGACCCCGAACACCGGGGAGCTGTTTTTT.

The CDR3 nucleotides are TGTGCCAGCAGCTTAGATCCAGGGGAGGTGCATCAGCCCCAGCATTTT. This encodes CASSLDPGEVHQPQHF. The rearrangement links TRBV7-3 to TRBJ1-5, with a weak D call TRBD1 (6 bases). Per germline, CDR1 SGHTA and CDR2 FQGTGA. The ends were cut back, 2 bases at V and 5 bases at J, with 16 bases in the middle. This CDR3 has 16 residues.

The chain is built from TRBV4-3 and TRBJ1-5; D uncertain. Trimming left V 2 bases short and J 8 bases short, with 10 bases between. This CDR3 has 13 residues. Germline V gene data show CDR1 as LGHNA and CDR2 as YSLEER. The CDR3 nucleotides are TGCGCCAGCAGCCAATTTTTTGGTAAGCCCCAGCATTTT. It codes for CASSQFFGKPQHF.

This clone turned up a few times. The J gene is TRBJ1-2, the V gene TRBV5-1; TRBD1 is a possible D gene (6 bases). V lost 4 bases to trimming and J lost 3 bases, with 13 bases between them. The CDR3 sequence is 14 residues long. CDR1 and CDR2 (germline): SGHRS, YFSETQ. This CDR3 reads CASSIRGGYYGYTF. The CDR3 DNA reads as TGCGCCAGCAGCATCAGGGGTGGGTACTATGGCTACACCTTC.

The rearrangement uses TRBV4-3 and TRBJ1-5; D not resolved. The CDR3 is 17 amino acids. The V end lost 4 bases, the J end lost 4 bases, and 20 bases lay between the germline ends. The germline V gene encodes CDR1 LGHNA and CDR2 YSLEER. In DNA, the CDR3 is TGCGCCAGCAGCCCGATCGGTCCGACCTCGAAAAATCAGCCCCAGCATTTT. Protein product: CASSPIGPTSKNQPQHF.

This chain connects TRBV30 to TRBJ2-3; 8 nucleotides match TRBD2. V shed 2 bases and J 5 bases; nucleotides not matched to a gene: 6. The CDR3 runs to 14 residues. Germline CDR1 and CDR2: GTSNPN and SVGIG (reference sequence). The CDR3 DNA is TGTGCCTGGAGTCTAAGCGGGAGTCTAGATACGCAGTATTTT. The encoded protein is CAWSLSGSLDTQYF.

The CDR3 coding sequence is TGCGCCAGCAGCCACCTGGCCGGACTAGCGGGGGCGGGAGATACGCAGTATTTT. Translated, it gives CASSHLAGLAGAGDTQYF. The chain employs TRBV4-3 and TRBJ2-3; 13 bases fit TRBD2. The germline gives CDR1 LGHNA, CDR2 YSLEER. After removal of 3 bases from V and 5 bases from J, the junction contained 11 bases not matched to a gene. The CDR3 length is 18 residues.

The chain links TRBV5-6 to TRBJ2-5; a possible D gene is TRBD2 (6 bases). Germline V lookup: CDR1 SGHDT, CDR2 YYEEEE. The CDR3 has 13 amino acids. The V and J ends lost 0 bases and 3 bases respectively, with 6 bases between them. The CDR3 nucleotides are TGTGCCAGCAGCTTGGGGGAGGAAGAGACCCAGTACTTC. Amino acids: CASSLGEEETQYF.

This sequence joins TRBV7-2 and TRBJ2-7, with 12 bases matching TRBD2. The CDR3 consists of 16 residues. Germline V CDR1 and CDR2: SGHTA, FQGNSA. V was pared by 3 bases and J by 3 bases, with 6 bases of the junction left unmatched. DNA for the CDR3: TGTGCCAGCAGCTTGACGACTAGCGGGGGATTCTACGAGCAGTACTTC. Residues: CASSLTTSGGFYEQYF.

This chain's CDR3 is CASSRDSYSNQPQHF. The CDR3 DNA reads TGTGCCAGCAGTCGGGACAGCTATAGCAATCAGCCCCAGCATTTT. The rearrangement joins TRBV6-6 to TRBJ1-5; 7 nucleotides agree with TRBD1. J gave up 0 bases and V 5 bases, and 4 bases lay outside the gene matches. Germline V lookup: CDR1 MNHNY, CDR2 SVGAGI (reference sequence). This CDR3 contains 15 residues.

The CDR3 DNA sequence: TGTGCCAGCAGTCCCCTGGGGACCGAATACACCTACGAGCAGTACTTC. Protein sequence: CASSPLGTEYTYEQYF. The V and J genes are TRBV28 and TRBJ2-7; D possibly uses TRBD1 or TRBD2 (5 bases each). The germline V gene encodes CDR1 MDHEN and CDR2 SYDVKM. V lost 5 bases and J 2 bases, leaving 19 bases between the germline ends. CDR3 length: 16 residues.

The CDR3 DNA is TGTGCCAGCAGTGAAGCCGTGGGGGGGGGCCACGAGCAGTACTTC. It encodes CASSEAVGGGHEQYF. V is TRBV6-1 and J is TRBJ2-7; possible D gene TRBD2, 7 bases. The CDR3 has 15 residues. V lost 0 bases, J lost 5 bases, and 14 bases lay in between. The germline CDR1 and CDR2 sequences are MNHNS and SASEGT.

The chain carries TRBV9 and TRBJ2-2; perhaps TRBD1 as D (6 bases). The CDR3 totals 16 residues. Germline V gives CDR1 SGDLS, CDR2 YYNGEE. The germline V and J ends were trimmed by 0 bases and 0 bases, with 9 bases remaining between them. For the CDR3, the DNA is TGTGCCAGCAGCGTAGAAGGGGGTGCGAACACCGGGGAGCTGTTTTTT. It encodes CASSVEGGANTGELFF.

The chain has TRBV28 and TRBJ2-2; TRBD2 aligns across 13 bases. The CDR3 extends over 16 amino acids. V was pared by 9 bases and J by 2 bases, with 6 bases of the junction left unmatched. Germline CDR1 reads MDHEN; CDR2 reads SYDVKM. The CDR3 is CASTSGGAPNTGELFF. CDR3 bases: TGTGCCAGTACTAGCGGGGGGGCCCCAAACACCGGGGAGCTGTTTTTT.

This clone was seen a single time. This rearrangement joins TRBV27 to TRBJ1-6; tentatively, D is TRBD1 (6 bases). The germline V gene has CDR1 MNHEY and CDR2 SMNVEV (reference sequence). The CDR3 length is 18 residues. V was cut by 0 bases and J by 9 bases, with 21 bases left in between. The CDR3 coding sequence is TGTGCCAGCAGTTTATCACGGGGAGTGGGACAACAGGGTTCACCCCTCCACTTT. This translates into CASSLSRGVGQQGSPLHF.

V gene TRBV10-3 combines with J gene TRBJ2-4; the D gene is possibly TRBD1 (6 bases). Trimming took 3 bases from V and 7 from J, leaving 13 bases between them. The CDR3 runs 14 residues. Germline CDR1 is ENHRY and CDR2 is SYGVKD. The CDR3 here is CAISDTGMGNIQYF. CDR3 in DNA: TGTGCCATCAGTGATACAGGGATGGGGAACATTCAGTACTTC.

The V gene is TRBV5-1, the J gene TRBJ2-4; TRBD2 is a possible D gene (5 bases). V lost 3 bases, J lost 2 bases, and 18 bases lay in between. This CDR3 is 17 amino acids long. In germline, CDR1 is SGHRS, CDR2 YFSETQ. In DNA, the CDR3 is TGCGCCAGCAGCTCGGGATCGGTTAGCATGACCAAAAACATTCAGTACTTC. Translating it yields CASSSGSVSMTKNIQYF.

This clone was seen once. This sequence joins TRBV4-3 and TRBJ2-7; D is unclear. V was shortened by 0 bases and J by 2 bases, with 8 bases between the two germline ends. Germline V gene sequence: CDR1 LGHNA, CDR2 YSLEER. The CDR3 contains 14 residues. The CDR3 here is CASSQEELAYEQYF. The CDR3 DNA reads as TGCGCCAGCAGCCAAGAAGAACTGGCCTACGAGCAGTACTTC.

The chain is built from TRBV4-3 and TRBJ1-1; D call uncertain. Germline lookup yields CDR1 LGHNA and CDR2 YSLEER. The V gene lost 1 base and the J gene lost 5 bases, with 11 bases spanning the gap. This CDR3 is built from 14 residues. This CDR3 is CASSQALWITEAFF. The CDR3, as DNA: TGCGCCAGCAGCCAAGCCCTTTGGATTACTGAAGCTTTCTTT.

V is TRBV4-3 and J is TRBJ2-1, with D possibly TRBD2 on 5 matching bases. V was pared by 0 bases and J by 9 bases, with 15 bases between. This CDR3 has 15 amino acids. Germline-derived CDR1 and CDR2 are LGHNA and YSLEER. Here the CDR3 DNA reads TGCGCCAGCAGCCAAGATCTTACCCTAGGAGGTGAGCAGTTCTTC. It translates to CASSQDLTLGGEQFF.

The V gene is TRBV27, the J gene TRBJ1-2; D not resolved. Germline CDR1 MNHEY, CDR2 SMNVEV (reference sequence). The CDR3 extends over 13 amino acids. The V gene lost 4 bases and the J gene lost 0 bases, with 6 bases spanning the gap. The CDR3 is CASSYSANYGYTF. The CDR3 coding sequence is TGTGCCAGCAGTTATAGCGCTAACTATGGCTACACCTTC.

The chain employs TRBV25-1 and TRBJ2-7; 9 nucleotides agree with TRBD1. The CDR3 loop spans 14 amino acids. V shed 4 bases and J 5 bases; nucleotides not matched to a gene: 6. In germline, CDR1 is MGHDK, CDR2 SYGVNS. For the CDR3, the DNA is TGTGCCAGCAGTGCCCGGGACAGGGACGACGAGCAGTACTTC. This codes for CASSARDRDDEQYF.

The chain uses TRBV7-6 and TRBJ2-1; 11 bases align to TRBD2. The CDR3 totals 18 residues. J gave up 0 bases and V 4 bases, and 8 bases lay outside the gene matches. The germline gives CDR1 SGHVS, CDR2 FNYEAQ. The CDR3 protein is CASSSSLAGGVSYNEQFF. In nucleotides, the CDR3 is TGTGCCAGCAGCTCAAGCCTAGCGGGAGGAGTCTCCTACAATGAGCAGTTCTTC. The entire variable domain, with the rest obtained from reference TRBV7-6 and TRBJ2-1, is as follows: GAGVSQSPRYKVTKRGQDVALRCDPISGHVSLYWYRQALGQGPEFLTYFNYEAQQDKSGLPNDRFSAERPEGSISTLTIQRTEQRDSAMYRCASSSSLAGGVSYNEQFFGPGTRLTVL.

The chain recombines TRBV2 with TRBJ2-3; 11 positions match TRBD2. This CDR3 comprises 17 residues. The germline gives CDR1 SNHLY, CDR2 FYNNEI. V lost 5 bases and J lost 3; bases outside the gene matches: 10. The CDR3 coding sequence is TGTGCCAGCAGTTTTTCACCACTAGCGGGAGAGACAGATACGCAGTATTTT. Translated: CASSFSPLAGETDTQYF.

This CDR3 is CASSQDDYEQYF. The CDR3 DNA reads TGTGCCAGCAGCCAAGATGACTACGAGCAGTACTTC. The V and J genes are TRBV4-2 and TRBJ2-7; D unclear. CDR1 and CDR2 (germline): LGHNA, YNFKEQ. The CDR3 has 12 residues. The V end was cut by 0 bases, the J end by 3 bases, with 3 bases between.

This chain's CDR3 is CASSLVAAGGSYEQYF. In DNA, the CDR3 is TGTGCCAGCAGCTTAGTAGCGGCGGGCGGCTCCTACGAGCAGTACTTC. The rearrangement links TRBV7-6 to TRBJ2-7; D perhaps matches TRBD2 (6 bases). Germline assignment: CDR1 SGHVS and CDR2 FNYEAQ. The V end lost 1 base, the J end lost 0 bases, and 13 bases lay between the germline ends. The CDR3 totals 16 residues.

The V and J genes are TRBV2 and TRBJ2-1, with 9 bases fitting TRBD1. Germline CDR1 SNHLY, CDR2 FYNNEI. The CDR3 runs 11 residues. After removal of 11 bases from V and 10 bases from J, the junction contained 6 bases not matched to a gene. Here the CDR3 DNA reads TGTGCCTCAAACAGGGGGCTGGAGCAGTTCTTC. Translation: CASNRGLEQFF.